This T cell receptor beta chain was observed in a study of OX40 agonist ivuxolimab in advanced cancers. TCRdb's table, derived via immunoSEQ multiplex PCR, lists solely in-frame clones and lacks some. This table holds tens of thousands of clones, roughly 85% found once. The source was CD4+ or CD8+ T cells sorted from blood, collected in a trial of the OX40 agonist ivuxolimab. The sequence derives from an adult with an advanced solid tumor such as melanoma, head and neck, liver or kidney cancer.

The CDR3 loop reads CASSLAGTSTYEQYF. The CDR3 DNA reads as TGCGCCAGCAGCTTGGCCGGGACATCCACCTACGAGCAGTACTTC. J is TRBJ2-7 and V is TRBV5-1; D possibly corresponds to TRBD1 (6 bases). Germline values: CDR1 SGHRS, CDR2 YFSETQ. V was shortened by 0 bases and J by 2 bases, with 12 bases between the two germline ends. The CDR3 covers 15 residues.